Here is one TCR beta chain with its context. Its antigen is currently unknown. The junction and the germline gene differ at one end; a read error may be behind it. The entry originates in a study of cytomegalovirus exposure and HLA in healthy donors. General study results and limits: Analyzed later, most CMV-associated TCR beta chains appeared HLA-restricted. As was reported, the classifier diagnosed cytomegalovirus status with high specificity and sensitivity. Segments of the TCR beta V type were, in most cases, productive about 87% or about 30% of the time in an earlier analysis.

This PCR relied on a set of 60 Vbeta primers and 13 Jbeta primers. Clones were read by immunoSEQ multiplex PCR, and TCRdb kept only the in-frame ones, dropping some. The sample includes around 140,000 clones, around three quarters of them seen just once. The TCR was taken from a woman aged 55-70 years in good health and CMV-seropositive. Sequenced: PBMCs.

CDR3 amino acids: CASSLASVYSETQYF. As DNA, the CDR3 is TGTGCCAGCAGTTTGGCCTCGGTCTATTCGGAGACCCAGTACTTC. The rearrangement links TRBV5-6 to TRBJ2-5, with D unclear. Per germline, CDR1 SGHDT and CDR2 YYEEEE. The CDR3 totals 15 residues.